This T cell receptor beta chain appears in the sequencing data of a study of T cells in localized non-small cell lung cancer. The study's findings and limits: Only one tumor region went through sequencing, so heterogeneity may still be there. Exceeding tumor, uninvolved adjacent lung had the highest T cell clonality.

Remarks on this clone: What it recognizes is unknown.

The repertoire was sequenced with immunoSEQ multiplex PCR; TCRdb's copy has only in-frame clones and lacks some. The sample lists about 28,000 clones, 75% to 95% occurring once. Germline CDR1 and CDR2: SGHRS and YFSETQ. The V and J ends lost 5 bases and 0 bases respectively, with 12 bases between them. CDR3 length equals 15 residues. The sample in question was peripheral blood, obtained before any cancer treatment. The TCR originated in a female donor of 60 years or more with stage I lung adenocarcinoma. The chain carries TRBV5-1 and TRBJ1-3, with a tentative D call TRBD1 (6 bases). In DNA, the CDR3 is TGCGCCAGCAGGGTGGACAGAAACTCTGGAAACACCATATATTTT. This encodes CASRVDRNSGNTIYF.